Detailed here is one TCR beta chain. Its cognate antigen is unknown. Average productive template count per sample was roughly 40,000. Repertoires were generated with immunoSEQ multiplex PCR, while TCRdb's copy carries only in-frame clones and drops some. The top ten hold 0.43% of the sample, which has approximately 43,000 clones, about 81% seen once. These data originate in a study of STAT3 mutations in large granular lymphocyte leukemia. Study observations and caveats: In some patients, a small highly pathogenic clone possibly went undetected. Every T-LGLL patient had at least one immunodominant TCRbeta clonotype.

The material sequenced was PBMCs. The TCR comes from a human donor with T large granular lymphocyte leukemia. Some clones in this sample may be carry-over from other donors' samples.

The CDR3 DNA follows: TGTGCCAGCAGCCCTCACTGGGAGATGAATACGCAGTATTTT. Protein product: CASSPHWEMNTQYF. The chain uses TRBV14 and TRBJ2-3, with D perhaps matching TRBD2 (5 bases). Germline V gene data show CDR1 as SGHDN and CDR2 as FVKESK. The CDR3 loop spans 14 amino acids. Trimming took 4 bases from V and 7 from J, leaving 15 bases between them.